The rows below give T cell receptor beta chains drawn from one sample of a study of long-term antiretroviral therapy in people with HIV. Produced via immunoSEQ multiplex PCR; TCRdb's table is partial and in-frame only. This repertoire shows more than 25,000 clones, 65% to 85% found once; its top ten account for 8.5% to 9.5%. The source was unsorted PBMCs, collected 3 years after starting antiretroviral therapy. The receptors were sampled from a middle-aged man with HIV. The CDR3 runs from the conserved cysteine through the conserved F or W. D genes are given only for firm matches. A clone size is listed for some rows: how often the clone was seen (once, few, many), or a class if it is expanded.

abundance	j_gene	v_gene	d_gene	CDR3aa	CDR3nt
-	TRBJ2-7	TRBV5-4	TRBD2	CASSPPGLAADSYEQYF	TGTGCCAGCAGCCCGCCGGGACTAGCGGCTGACTCCTACGAGCAGTACTTC
-	TRBJ2-1	TRBV15	-	CATSRPNPEQFF	TGTGCCACCAGCAGACCCAACCCCGAGCAGTTCTTC
-	TRBJ2-3	TRBV4-3	TRBD2	CASSQEGTSGSWRDTQYF	TGCGCCAGCAGCCAAGAGGGGACTAGCGGGAGTTGGCGAGATACGCAGTATTTT
-	TRBJ2-1	TRBV29-1	-	CSVAAIGNEQFF	TGCAGCGTTGCGGCGATCGGGAATGAGCAGTTCTTC
-	TRBJ2-5	TRBV5-1	TRBD1	CASSLGTGGRETQYF	TGCGCCAGCAGCTTAGGGACAGGGGGTCGAGAGACCCAGTACTTC
-	TRBJ2-1	TRBV7-9	-	CASSALDEQFF	TGTGCCAGCAGCGCGCTGGATGAGCAGTTCTTC
once	TRBJ1-2	TRBV28	-	CASSSRWVAGLNYGYTF	TGTGCCAGCAGTTCCCGATGGGTTGCAGGGCTAAACTATGGCTACACCTTC
-	TRBJ2-6	TRBV23-1	TRBD1	CASFTVGQGILTGANVLTF	TGCGCCAGCTTTACAGTAGGACAGGGAATTTTGACTGGGGCCAACGTCCTGACTTTC
-	TRBJ2-5	TRBV27	TRBD2	CASTPSGRGGQTQYF	TGTGCCAGCACGCCCAGTGGGCGGGGGGGCCAGACCCAGTACTTC
once	TRBJ2-3	TRBV29-1	-	CSGGPTSDYTDTQYF	TGCAGTGGAGGTCCCACATCCGACTACACAGATACGCAGTATTTT
few	TRBJ2-7	TRBV6-5	TRBD2	CASSQSTSGYEQYF	TGTGCCAGCAGCCAATCGACTAGCGGCTACGAGCAGTACTTC
-	TRBJ2-3	TRBV7-9	-	CASSIDEGSTDTQYF	TGTGCCAGCAGCATAGATGAGGGGAGCACAGATACGCAGTATTTT
-	TRBJ2-7	TRBV6-5	TRBD1	CASSLTGGTYEQYF	TGTGCCAGCAGCCTGACAGGGGGGACCTACGAGCAGTACTTC
-	TRBJ2-7	TRBV4-2	TRBD2	CASSQPGLAGVDEQYF	TGTGCCAGCAGCCAACCGGGACTAGCGGGGGTTGACGAGCAGTACTTC
few	TRBJ1-4	TRBV29-1	TRBD1	CSLMDGTELFF	TGCAGCCTGATGGATGGGACAGAACTGTTTTTT
-	TRBJ1-5	TRBV2	-	CASRAIDSLQPQHF	TGTGCCAGCAGAGCTATAGACAGCCTACAGCCCCAGCATTTT
-	TRBJ2-1	TRBV7-8	-	CASSLDRVINEQFF	TGTGCCAGCAGCTTAGATCGGGTAATCAATGAGCAGTTCTTC
-	TRBJ2-2	TRBV7-8	-	CASSSTRAGTGELFF	TGTGCCAGCAGCTCCACCAGGGCCGGCACCGGGGAGCTGTTTTTT
-	TRBJ2-5	TRBV14	TRBD2	CASSQGLAPQYF	TGTGCCAGCAGCCAGGGACTAGCGCCCCAGTACTTC
once	TRBJ2-6	TRBV30	-	CAWRPFSLDSTYSGANVLTF	TGTGCCTGGAGGCCTTTCAGTTTGGACTCAACTTACTCTGGGGCCAACGTCCTGACTTTC
-	TRBJ2-2	TRBV28	-	CASSLTRPRSTGELFF	TGTGCCAGCAGCCTTACACGGCCCAGGAGCACCGGGGAGCTGTTTTTT
-	TRBJ2-7	TRBV30	-	CAWSLLSYEQYF	TGTGCCTGGAGTCTCCTCTCCTACGAGCAGTACTTC
-	TRBJ1-2	TRBV6-5	TRBD1	CASSRTGEDGYTF	TGTGCCAGCAGTCGTACAGGGGAGGACGGCTACACCTTC
few	TRBJ1-2	TRBV19	TRBD1	CASTAARGLDGYTF	TGTGCCAGTACCGCGGCCAGGGGGCTGGATGGCTACACCTTC
few	TRBJ1-3	TRBV4-2	TRBD1	CASSPTRDRASGNTIYF	TGTGCCAGCAGCCCGACTAGGGACAGGGCCTCTGGAAACACCATATATTTT
once	TRBJ1-1	TRBV9	-	CASSAGLTDTEAFF	TGTGCCAGCAGCGCAGGGTTGACGGACACTGAAGCTTTCTTT
once	TRBJ1-2	TRBV15	TRBD1	CATTHRGLSYGYTF	TGTGCCACCACACACAGGGGGCTGAGCTATGGCTACACCTTC